This T cell receptor (beta chain) emerged from a study of response to subunit inactivated influenza vaccine. Study-wide results and caveats: Each seasonal influenza vaccination, the authors suggested, recruits few new T cells.

A note on this clonotype: The antigen is unknown.

From germline, CDR1 is MNHEY and CDR2 SMNVEV (reference sequence). V lost 3 bases, J lost 5 bases, and 5 bases stayed unmatched. CDR3 size: 14 residues. Each CDR3 protein gets one entry after TCRdb re-called the RT-PCR reads with MiXCR. The sample lists approximately 530,000 distinct CDR3 sequences, roughly 7.9% occurring once. The receptor's source is a man in his fifties or sixties who received an inactivated influenza vaccine. The sample here was PBMCs from blood, taken roughly 24 months after vaccination. The chain combines TRBV27 with TRBJ2-7, with 9 bases fitting TRBD2. The CDR3 protein is CASSFLAGLNEQYF. As DNA, the CDR3 is TGTGCCAGCAGTTTCCTAGCGGGGCTTAACGAGCAGTACTTC.